These 16 T cell receptor beta chains came from one sample sequenced in a study of T-cell memory formation after mild COVID-19. In TCRdb, the 5' RACE reads were re-called with MiXCR into one record per CDR3 protein. The sample holds approximately 250,000 distinct CDR3 sequences; 15% to 19% are singletons and the top ten take 2.1%. The sequenced sample consisted of PBMCs or a T cell subset sorted from them (not recorded which). These receptors originate from an adult woman who had mild COVID-19 (a few samples of this study predate the infection). Cell type and time point are not known.

This clonotype was recorded a few times. At one end the junction does not follow the germline gene, possibly because of a read error. The gene calls are TRBV27 and TRBJ2-3; no clear D. CDR1 MNHEY and CDR2 SMNVEV come from the germline V gene (reference sequence). This CDR3 contains 14 residues. The CDR3 DNA is TGTGCCAGCAGTCCCCGTGTTAGCAGAGATACGCAGTATTTT. It encodes CASSPRVSRDTQYF.

The chain couples TRBV6-2 or TRBV6-3 to TRBJ2-5; D is tentatively TRBD1 or TRBD2 (5 bases each). V was cut by 5 bases and J by 1 base, with 23 bases left in between. The CDR3 is made up of 18 amino acids. Looked up from germline, CDR1 is MNHEY and CDR2 is SVGEGT. The CDR3 loop is CASSRNPGTVLSQETQYF. The CDR3 DNA reads as TGTGCCAGCAGTAGGAACCCAGGGACCGTATTAAGCCAAGAGACCCAGTACTTC.

At least ten counts were recorded for this clonotype. The chain employs TRBV10-3 and TRBJ1-1; perhaps TRBD1 as D (5 bases). CDR1 is ENHRY and CDR2 is SYGVKD in the germline V gene. The ends were cut back, 11 bases at V and 5 bases at J, with 12 bases in the middle. The CDR3 is made up of 11 amino acids. The CDR3: CASSGRTEAFF. DNA for the CDR3: TGTGCCTCCTCAGGGAGAACTGAAGCTTTCTTT.

This clonotype was detected only a few times. This chain connects TRBV27 to TRBJ2-3, with 9 bases lining up with TRBD2. V trimming: 4 bases; J trimming: 2 bases; junction bases outside the gene matches: 7. The CDR3 runs 16 residues. Germline values: CDR1 MNHEY, CDR2 SMNVEV (reference sequence). The CDR3 sequence: CASSWRSGGITDTQYF. Written as DNA, the CDR3 is TGTGCCAGCAGTTGGCGTAGCGGGGGAATCACAGATACGCAGTATTTT.

This clonotype has a handful of counts. CDR3 in amino acids: CASSATGETQFF. In DNA, the CDR3 is TGTGCCAGCAGCGCCACAGGGGAAACGCAGTTCTTC. This chain links TRBV7-2 with TRBJ2-1, with 7 bases fitting TRBD1. V lost 5 bases to trimming and J lost 12 bases; unmatched junction nucleotides: 7. The CDR3 sequence is 12 residues long. CDR1 and CDR2 (germline): SGHTA, FQGNSA.

The gene calls are TRBV27 and TRBJ2-7, with 10 bases that match TRBD2. There are 13 residues in the CDR3. Trimming took 10 bases from V and 7 from J; bases not matched to a gene: 10. The V gene's germline CDR1 is MNHEY and CDR2 SMNVEV (reference sequence). CDR3 residues: CATRAGGPSEQYF. The CDR3, as DNA: TGTGCCACCCGAGCGGGAGGGCCGAGTGAGCAGTACTTC.

This clonotype has only a few counts. The chain uses TRBV29-1 and TRBJ1-1; D ambiguous. Germline lookup yields CDR1 SQVTM and CDR2 ANQGSEA. The CDR3 has 11 residues. V was trimmed by 0 bases and J by 3 bases, leaving 2 bases between them. CDR3 loop: CSVEDYTEAFF. The CDR3 DNA reads as TGCAGCGTTGAAGACTACACTGAAGCTTTCTTT.

V is TRBV7-2 and J is TRBJ2-2; no clear D. The length of the CDR3 is 15 residues. Germline-derived CDR1 and CDR2 are SGHTA and FQGNSA. Trimming cost V 1 base and J 7 bases, with 13 bases left between them. DNA for the CDR3: TGTGCCAGCAGCTTAGGCGACCCCCGGTACGGGGAGCTGTTTTTT. Translating gives CASSLGDPRYGELFF.

CDR3: CASSLLTGNRGRFTFF. The CDR3 bases are TGTGCCAGCAGCCTTCTCACCGGGAACAGGGGGCGTTTTACGTTCTTT. The chain has TRBV13 and TRBJ1-1; TRBD1 matches 9 bases. The CDR3 length is 16 residues. J was trimmed by 14 bases and V by 5 bases; bases with no gene match: 21. From germline, CDR1 is PRHDT and CDR2 FYEKMQ (reference sequence).

The sample holds many counts of this clonotype. The chain links TRBV5-1 to TRBJ2-1; D is possibly TRBD1 (5 bases). Germline V gene data show CDR1 as SGHRS and CDR2 as YFSETQ. Trimming removed 0 bases from V and 0 bases from J, with 16 bases in between. The CDR3 runs to 18 residues. The DNA for the CDR3 is TGCGCCAGCAGCTTGGTTGTGGGGCTCCAAAGCTCCTACAATGAGCAGTTCTTC. It specifies CASSLVVGLQSSYNEQFF.

V and J are TRBV11-2 and TRBJ1-2; possibly TRBD1 for D (5 bases). Trimming stripped 5 bases from V and 5 bases from J, with 18 bases between. The CDR3 runs to 15 residues. The germline CDR1 and CDR2 sequences are SGHAT and FQNNGV. CDR3 nucleotide sequence: TGTGCCAGCAGCCAACAGGTGATAGGGAATTATGGCTACACCTTC. As protein: CASSQQVIGNYGYTF. Together with reference TRBV11-2 and TRBJ1-2, the CDR3 gives the full variable domain: EAGVAQSPRYKIIEKRQSVAFWCNPISGHATLYWYQQILGQGPKLLIQFQNNGVVDDSQLPKDRFSAERLKGVDSTLKIQPAKLEDSAVYLCASSQQVIGNYGYTFGSGTRLTVV.

This chain joins TRBV4-1 and TRBJ1-2; D perhaps matches TRBD1 (6 bases). Germline CDR1 reads MGHRA; CDR2 reads YSYEKL. Deletions cut 2 bases from V and 2 bases from J, with 12 bases between. There are 15 residues in the CDR3. DNA for the CDR3: TGCGCCAGCAGCCAACAGGGGTCCGGCAACTATGGCTACACCTTC. This gives the protein CASSQQGSGNYGYTF.

Only a few counts were recorded for this clonotype. V gene TRBV12-3 or TRBV12-4 combines with J gene TRBJ2-1; 10 bases are shared with TRBD1. The CDR3 has 15 residues. Trimming took 7 bases from V and 5 from J; bases not matched to a gene: 8. CDR3 in amino acids: CASTSGTGVNNEQFF. In DNA form, the CDR3 reads TGTGCCAGCACCTCGGGGACAGGGGTCAACAATGAGCAGTTCTTC.

The genes are TRBV9 and TRBJ2-1; 14 positions agree with TRBD2. The germline V gene has CDR1 SGDLS and CDR2 YYNGEE. Trimming at V came to 5 bases and at J to 8 bases, leaving 15 bases not matched to a gene. This CDR3 is 18 amino acids long. The CDR3 sequence: CASSPTMGGTSGSDEQFF. CDR3 DNA sequence: TGTGCCAGCAGTCCAACCATGGGGGGGACTAGCGGGAGTGATGAGCAGTTCTTC.

This clonotype was seen a handful of times. The genes are TRBV6-5 and TRBJ1-1; 7 nucleotides match TRBD1. V was clipped by 0 bases and J by 7 bases; unmatched bases: 8. Germline V lookup: CDR1 MNHEY, CDR2 SVGAGI. This CDR3 comprises 15 residues. The CDR3 reads CASSYSVSRQGEAFF. The CDR3 bases are TGTGCCAGCAGTTACTCGGTATCGAGACAGGGTGAAGCTTTCTTT.

The chain links TRBV2 to TRBJ2-3; D might be TRBD1 (5 bases). The germline V gene encodes CDR1 SNHLY and CDR2 FYNNEI. CDR3 size: 13 residues. V was trimmed by 7 bases and J by 5 bases, leaving 13 bases between them. The CDR3 DNA is TGTGCCAGCAAGGGGCATGATATAGATACGCAGTATTTT. Amino acid sequence: CASKGHDIDTQYF.